This is a list of T cell receptor beta chains from one sample in a study of OX40 agonist ivuxolimab in advanced cancers. Repertoires were generated with immunoSEQ multiplex PCR, while TCRdb's copy carries only in-frame clones and drops some. The sample lists about 17,000 clones; approximately 86% were seen once. The sequenced sample was CD4+ or CD8+ T cells sorted from blood, obtained in a trial of the OX40 agonist ivuxolimab. The origin of the receptors is an adult with an advanced solid tumor such as melanoma, head and neck, liver or kidney cancer. CDR3s include the opening cysteine and the closing phenylalanine or tryptophan. Each record gives: J gene, V gene, D gene, clone size, CDR3 protein, CDR3 DNA. D genes are given only for firm matches. For some rows the clone size is stated as once, few or many, or as a class when expanded; others skip it.

TRBJ2-1,TRBV7-2,NA,few,CASSLGLKGEQFF,TGTGCCAGCAGCTTAGGCCTCAAGGGTGAGCAGTTCTTC
TRBJ2-7,TRBV4-3,TRBD2,NA,CASSPEGLSSYEQYF,TGCGCCAGCAGCCCCGAGGGACTAAGCTCCTACGAGCAGTACTTC
TRBJ1-1,TRBV13,NA,NA,CASSFSGGLTEAFF,TGTGCCAGCAGCTTTAGCGGGGGATTAACTGAAGCTTTCTTT
TRBJ2-7,TRBV7-9,NA,few,CASSLRLGGLVYEQYF,TGTGCCAGCAGCTTGCGGCTCGGCGGCCTGGTCTACGAGCAGTACTTC
TRBJ1-5,TRBV5-5,NA,NA,CASSFAAGRVDQPQHF,TGTGCCAGCAGCTTTGCGGCAGGGAGAGTAGATCAGCCCCAGCATTTT
TRBJ2-1,TRBV29-1,TRBD2,NA,CSVEGTSVSSEQFF,TGCAGCGTTGAAGGGACTAGCGTCTCTAGTGAGCAGTTCTTC
TRBJ2-7,TRBV10-3,TRBD1,NA,CAISGTGGEQYF,TGTGCCATCAGTGGAACAGGGGGAGAGCAGTACTTC
TRBJ2-7,TRBV5-1,TRBD1,NA,CASSPSGTGPPYEQCF,TGCGCCAGCAGCCCTTCCGGGACAGGGCCCCCCTACGAGCAGTGCTTC
TRBJ2-3,TRBV5-1,TRBD2,NA,CASSLGASGKGTDTQYF,TGCGCCAGCAGCTTGGGGGCTAGCGGTAAGGGCACAGATACGCAGTATTTT
TRBJ1-4,TRBV7-8,TRBD1,NA,CASSSGQGLTNEKLFF,TGTGCCAGCAGCAGCGGACAGGGGTTAACTAATGAAAAACTGTTTTTT
TRBJ1-2,TRBV27,NA,NA,CASSLSGGYGSYGYTF,TGTGCCAGCAGTTTATCGGGAGGGTATGGGAGCTATGGCTACACCTTC
TRBJ2-2,TRBV7-3,NA,few,CASSLLGTGHTGELFF,TGTGCCAGCAGCTTATTGGGGACGGGACACACCGGGGAGCTGTTTTTT
TRBJ1-2,TRBV4-1,TRBD1,NA,CASSRPGQGDYGYTF,TGCGCCAGCAGCCGACCGGGACAGGGGGACTATGGCTACACCTTC
TRBJ2-5,TRBV19,NA,NA,CASSNPRSGATKTQYF,TGTGCCAGTAGCAACCCTCGGTCGGGAGCAACAAAGACCCAGTACTTC
TRBJ1-5,TRBV7-8,NA,NA,CASSLAGGYSNQPQHF,TGTGCCAGCAGCTTAGCGGGAGGATATAGCAATCAGCCCCAGCATTTT
TRBJ2-2,TRBV4-1,NA,NA,CASSQAWSGNTGELFF,TGCGCCAGCAGCCAAGCATGGTCAGGCAACACCGGGGAGCTGTTTTTT
TRBJ2-7,TRBV6-6,NA,NA,CASSDSGTRAYEQYF,TGTGCCAGCAGTGACTCCGGGACCCGGGCATACGAGCAGTACTTC
TRBJ2-7,TRBV5-4,NA,NA,CASSLGQGGYEQYF,TGTGCCAGCAGCCTGGGGCAGGGTGGGTACGAGCAGTACTTC
TRBJ1-1,TRBV6-6,NA,NA,CASSPEVTEAFF,TGTGCCAGCAGTCCGGAGGTAACTGAAGCTTTCTTT
TRBJ2-5,TRBV5-1,NA,NA,CASSVGGRETQYF,TGCGCCAGCAGCGTGGGGGGGCGAGAGACCCAGTACTTC
TRBJ1-5,TRBV30,NA,once,CAWSSGSNQPQHF,TGTGCCTGGAGCTCCGGGAGCAATCAGCCCCAGCATTTT
TRBJ2-1,TRBV7-7,TRBD2,NA,CASSLMQASGRGEQFF,TGTGCCAGCAGCTTAATGCAAGCTAGCGGGAGGGGTGAGCAGTTCTTC
TRBJ1-5,TRBV19,NA,few,CASKKGKLGGNQPQHF,TGTGCCAGTAAAAAGGGGAAATTGGGTGGCAATCAGCCCCAGCATTTT
TRBJ1-2,TRBV28,TRBD1,once,CASSLKGGQGFFGYTF,TGTGCCAGCAGTTTAAAAGGAGGACAGGGGTTTTTTGGCTACACCTTC
TRBJ1-4,TRBV10-3,NA,NA,CAISESRLFPGATNEKLFF,TGTGCCATCAGTGAGTCGCGGCTCTTTCCGGGAGCAACTAATGAAAAACTGTTTTTT
TRBJ2-1,TRBV19,TRBD1,NA,CASSPRDRGNNEQFF,TGTGCCAGTAGTCCCCGGGACAGGGGTAACAATGAGCAGTTCTTC
TRBJ1-1,TRBV15,NA,NA,CATSRARANTEAFF,TGTGCCACCAGCAGAGCCAGGGCGAACACTGAAGCTTTCTTT
TRBJ1-1,TRBV10-3,NA,NA,CAISEQVGGTEAFF,TGTGCCATCAGTGAACAGGTGGGGGGAACTGAAGCTTTCTTT
TRBJ2-3,TRBV5-1,NA,few,CASSFKGSSTDTQYF,TGCGCCAGCAGCTTTAAGGGCTCTAGCACAGATACGCAGTATTTT
TRBJ1-1,TRBV11-3,NA,NA,CASSLGGAGTEAFF,TGTGCCAGCAGCTTAGGAGGGGCTGGTACTGAAGCTTTCTTT
TRBJ2-7,TRBV10-1,TRBD1,few,CASSESQGVREQYF,TGCGCCAGCAGTGAGTCCCAGGGGGTAAGGGAGCAGTACTTC
TRBJ1-3,TRBV28,NA,NA,CASSLSASSARNTIYF,TGTGCCAGCAGTTTATCCGCCTCGTCAGCCAGAAACACCATATATTTT
TRBJ2-3,TRBV28,TRBD2,NA,CASSLGGSTDTQYF,TGTGCCAGCAGTTTGGGGGGGAGCACAGATACGCAGTATTTT
TRBJ2-7,TRBV5-6,NA,NA,CASRRWAEPILLEQYF,TGTGCCAGCAGAAGATGGGCAGAACCCATCTTGCTCGAGCAGTACTTC
TRBJ2-3,TRBV28,NA,NA,CASSLKGDTQYF,TGTGCCAGCAGTTTGAAGGGAGATACGCAGTATTTT
TRBJ1-1,TRBV5-1,NA,NA,CASSRGAYLNTEAFF,TGCGCCAGCAGCCGCGGGGCTTACTTGAACACTGAAGCTTTCTTT
TRBJ2-1,TRBV7-8,NA,once,CASSLRGPYNEQFF,TGTGCCAGCAGCTTGCGGGGGCCCTACAATGAGCAGTTCTTC
TRBJ1-1,TRBV7-3,NA,NA,CASRGRGDTEAFF,TGTGCCAGCCGGGGGAGGGGCGACACTGAAGCTTTCTTT
TRBJ2-7,TRBV11-2,NA,NA,CASSRANEQYF,TGTGCCAGCAGCCGGGCCAACGAGCAGTACTTC
TRBJ2-3,TRBV19,TRBD2,once,CASKNGGADTQYF,TGTGCCAGTAAAAACGGGGGGGCAGATACGCAGTATTTT
TRBJ1-5,TRBV6-1,NA,NA,CASSEGVSSNQPQHF,TGTGCCAGCAGTGAAGGGGTTTCAAGCAATCAGCCCCAGCATTTT
TRBJ1-3,TRBV15,TRBD1,once,CATSRTGTGNTIYF,TGTGCCACCAGCAGGACAGGGACTGGAAACACCATATATTTT
TRBJ2-2,TRBV7-2,NA,NA,CASSLRGRNTGELFF,TGTGCCAGCAGCTTAAGGGGCAGGAACACCGGGGAGCTGTTTTTT
TRBJ2-2,TRBV7-7,NA,NA,CASSSTGTNTGELFF,TGTGCCAGCAGCTCAACAGGGACAAACACCGGGGAGCTGTTTTTT
TRBJ1-5,TRBV2,NA,NA,CASSDTPYQPQHF,TGTGCCAGCAGTGATACCCCTTATCAGCCCCAGCATTTT
TRBJ2-1,TRBV27,NA,NA,CASSLAGGTTNEQFF,TGTGCCAGCAGTTTAGCAGGGGGGACTACAAATGAGCAGTTCTTC
TRBJ2-4,TRBV4-2,NA,NA,CASSPTSFSDKNIQYF,TGTGCCAGCAGCCCGACTAGTTTTTCAGACAAAAACATTCAGTACTTC
TRBJ2-5,TRBV5-1,TRBD1,NA,CASSPGTGGRETQYF,TGCGCCAGCAGCCCCGGGACAGGGGGCCGAGAGACCCAGTACTTC
TRBJ2-3,TRBV11-2,NA,NA,CASSLRGREVDTQYF,TGTGCCAGCAGCTTAAGGGGCAGGGAGGTGGATACGCAGTATTTT
TRBJ2-7,TRBV11-3,NA,NA,CASSLNKGEQYF,TGTGCCAGCAGCTTAAATAAGGGGGAGCAGTACTTC